This TCR beta chain appears in the sequencing data of a study of TIL therapy for anti-PD-1-resistant metastatic lung cancer. This was the immunoSEQ v3 assay. TCRdb keeps only in-frame clones here, not all; method: immunoSEQ multiplex PCR. Of about 50,000 clones in the sample, 71% were seen once. Time point specified: pre-treatment sample, taken before nivolumab and TIL therapy. Pleural nodules or supraclavicular lymph nodes made up most of the excised metastases sampled. Germline CDR1 is ENHRY and CDR2 is SYGVKD. With 4 bases removed from V and 5 bases from J, the gap between germline ends came to 11 bases. The CDR3 has 14 residues.

The rearrangement joins TRBV10-3 to TRBJ2-2; possibly TRBD1 for D (6 bases). The sample here was tumor tissue, taken at baseline. The clonotype originates from a person aged 25 to 79 with non-small cell lung cancer. The CDR3 is CAISGTGLTGELFF. DNA for the CDR3: TGTGCCATCAGTGGAACAGGGTTGACCGGGGAGCTGTTTTTT.